These 7 T cell receptor beta chains share one sample of origin, sequenced in a study of T cells expressing NK-cell markers. TCRdb reprocessed the 5' RACE reads, keeping one entry per CDR3 protein, no DNA. The ten top clones account for roughly 35%, within a sample of some 150,000 distinct CDR3 sequences. Material: blood T cells: a sorted CD56 or NKG2C T cell subset, CD4+ or CD8+ T cells, or bulk PBMC T cells (not recorded which). The receptors originated from a woman in her forties or fifties in good health.

The V call is TRBV7-2, the J call TRBJ2-1. CDR1 is SGHTA, CDR2 FQGNSA, per germline. The CDR3 is 16 residues long. The CDR3 reads CASSFGSLTSYNEQFF.

J is TRBJ2-1 and V is TRBV20-1; TCRdb returns TRBD2, unconfirmable since there is no DNA. Germline CDR1 reads DFQATT; CDR2 reads SNEGSKA (reference sequence). This CDR3 is 15 amino acids long. CDR3 sequence: CSARPLAGGLNEQFF.

This rearrangement joins TRBV24-1 to TRBJ2-5. CDR3 length: 13 amino acids. Per germline, CDR1 KGHDR and CDR2 SFDVKD. The CDR3 protein is CATSDLDGETQYF.

V gene TRBV10-3 combines with J gene TRBJ1-5. Per the germline V gene, CDR1 is ENHRY and CDR2 is SYGVKD. The CDR3 sequence is 15 residues long. Here the CDR3 reads CAISDPAEVAQPQHF.

The rearrangement links TRBV7-6 to TRBJ1-2; absent DNA, TCRdb's TRBD1 call cannot be checked. This CDR3 contains 13 residues. The germline CDR1 and CDR2 sequences are SGHVS and FNYEAQ. CDR3 residues: CASSTGTPYGYTF.

This chain connects TRBV7-9 to TRBJ2-2; the D gene TCRdb calls, TRBD1, cannot be checked with no DNA. Germline CDR1 SEHNR, CDR2 FQNEAQ (reference sequence). The CDR3 sequence is 16 residues long. CDR3 amino acids: CASSSFGDRNTGELFF.

The chain uses TRBV11-2 and TRBJ2-1. Germline CDR1 reads SGHAT; CDR2 reads FQNNGV. CDR3 size: 16 residues. The CDR3 loop is CASSLVLVTPHNEQFF.